This T cell receptor beta chain was recovered during a study of blood T cell repertoires in COVID-19. Assay used: immunoSEQ multiplex PCR; TCRdb lists only in-frame clones, some missing. In the table there are 150,000 to 200,000 clones, about 80% of which are singletons. The germline V gene has CDR1 SGHRS and CDR2 YFSETQ. The CDR3 extends over 13 amino acids. The V end was cut by 4 bases, the J end by 6 bases, with 11 bases between. Sequenced: peripheral blood. This TCR was recovered from a human donor with acute or convalescent COVID-19. The donor label of this sample is uncertain. The chain recombines TRBV5-1 with TRBJ1-5; D gene uncertain. The CDR3 region has the DNA TGCGCCAGCAGCAAGGTAGAGGGTCAGCCCCAGCATTTT. Encoded protein: CASSKVEGQPQHF.